Listed here are 8 T cell receptor beta chains from one sample, sequenced in a study of blood T cell repertoires in COVID-19 (dated by TCRdb to 2020 to 2021). Library generation was performed with the immunoSEQ multiplex PCR assay. TCRdb carries this immuneACCESS record with in-frame sequences only. Its versions omit some clonotypes, under half of them owing to an unresolved V gene in the studies checked, with the rest unexplained. This sample comprises some 100,000 clones, over 60% of them detected only once. The top ten constitute roughly 6.2% of the sample. Sequencing was performed on peripheral blood. These TCRs come from a man aged 70 or older with acute or convalescent COVID-19.

The V call is TRBV7-2, the J call TRBJ2-1; 13 positions match TRBD2. The length of the CDR3 is 16 residues. Germline V gene data show CDR1 as SGHTA and CDR2 as FQGNSA. J lost 4 bases, V lost 5 bases, and 5 bases had no gene match. This chain's CDR3 is CASSPGTSGAYNEQFF. In DNA, the CDR3 is TGTGCCAGCAGCCCCGGGACTAGCGGGGCATACAATGAGCAGTTCTTC. The full variable domain, with the rest looked up from reference TRBV7-2 and TRBJ2-1, is GAGVSQSPSNKVTEKGKDVELRCDPISGHTALYWYRQSLGQGLEFLIYFQGNSAPDKSGLPSDRFSAERTGGSVSTLTIQRTQQEDSAVYLCASSPGTSGAYNEQFFGPGTRLTVL.

The rearrangement joins TRBV9 to TRBJ2-1, with 9 positions matching TRBD2. The CDR3 is 15 residues long. CDR1 SGDLS and CDR2 YYNGEE come from the germline V gene. Trimming at V came to 3 bases and at J to 1 base, leaving 2 bases not matched to a gene. The CDR3 spells CASSGAGGSYNEQFF. The CDR3 region has the DNA TGTGCCAGCAGCGGGGCGGGAGGGTCCTACAATGAGCAGTTCTTC. The full variable domain, in which reference TRBV9 and TRBJ2-1 provide the parts outside the CDR3, is DSGVTQTPKHLITATGQRVTLRCSPRSGDLSVYWYQQSLDQGLQFLIQYYNGEERAKGNILERFSAQQFPDLHSELNLSSLELGDSALYFCASSGAGGSYNEQFFGPGTRLTVL.

This clone was observed a few times. V gene TRBV28 combines with J gene TRBJ2-4; 10 positions match TRBD1. J was trimmed by 7 bases and V by 1 base; bases with no gene match: 7. Germline loops: CDR1 MDHEN, CDR2 SYDVKM. The CDR3 extends over 16 amino acids. The CDR3 DNA sequence: TGTGCCAGCAGTTTATTCCTTGACAGGGGGCTGAACATTCAGTACTTC. Translated: CASSLFLDRGLNIQYF. The whole variable domain, remainder taken from reference TRBV28 and TRBJ2-4, is DVKVTQSSRYLVKRTGEKVFLECVQDMDHENMFWYRQDPGLGLRLIYFSYDVKMKEKGDIPEGYSVSREKKERFSLILESASTNQTSMYLCASSLFLDRGLNIQYFGAGTRLSVL.

J is TRBJ1-3 and V is TRBV11-1; 7 positions match TRBD1. The junction had 6 bases not matched to a gene; V was cut back by 4 bases and J by 0 bases. The germline V gene has CDR1 SGHAT and CDR2 FQDESV (reference sequence). This CDR3 spans 16 amino acids. CDR3 nucleotide sequence: TGTGCCAGCAGCTCGCACAGGGGCGGCTCTGGAAACACCATATATTTT. The encoded protein is CASSSHRGGSGNTIYF.

The chain has TRBV19 and TRBJ2-6, with 10 positions matching TRBD1. The CDR3 spans 18 residues. V lost 6 bases and J lost 0; bases outside the gene matches: 8. The germline CDR1 and CDR2 sequences are LNHDA and SQIVND (reference sequence). The chain's CDR3 is CASSDRGRPNSGANVLTF. The CDR3 nucleotides are TGTGCCAGTAGCGACAGGGGGCGTCCCAACTCTGGGGCCAACGTCCTGACTTTC.

The genes are TRBV9 and TRBJ2-5; 7 positions match TRBD2. The germline gives CDR1 SGDLS, CDR2 YYNGEE. Germline trimming cut 2 bases from V and 2 bases from J; bases unmatched to any gene: 9. The CDR3 is 16 amino acids. CDR3 residues: CASSVGVAGVQETQYF. DNA for the CDR3: TGTGCCAGCAGCGTCGGTGTGGCGGGGGTTCAAGAGACCCAGTACTTC.

This clone has just a few counts. The chain links TRBV9 to TRBJ2-5; D not resolved. Germline CDR1 reads SGDLS; CDR2 reads YYNGEE. This CDR3 has 14 residues. Deletions cut 0 bases from V and 5 bases from J, with 11 bases between. The CDR3 protein is CASSVGGSRETQYF. In DNA form, the CDR3 reads TGTGCCAGCAGCGTAGGTGGGTCGAGGGAGACCCAGTACTTC.

CDR3 in amino acids: CASSSRLAGVRTYNEQFF. In nucleotides, the CDR3 is TGTGCCAGCAGCTCACGGCTAGCGGGAGTGAGAACCTACAATGAGCAGTTCTTC. V is TRBV3-1 (or the pseudogene TRBV3-2) and J is TRBJ2-1; the match to TRBD2 covers 10 bases. Germline CDR1 reads LGHDT; CDR2 reads YNNKEL (reference sequence). This CDR3 is 18 amino acids long. The ends lost 5 bases at V and 2 bases at J; junction bases unmatched: 12.